The source of this T cell receptor beta chain is a study of Graves' ophthalmopathy and Graves' hyperthyroidism. RNA served as the template for amplifying TCR beta CDR3 regions. HTBI-primed RT-PCR formed the first round, and a multiplex PCR formed the second. TCRdb fed the multiplex PCR reads into MiXCR, producing one record per CDR3 protein. The table includes over 500,000 distinct CDR3 sequences, around a fifth detected once. A word on this clonotype: Its matching antigen is unknown. Mismatch with germline at one junction end may stem from a read error.

Stable hyperthyroidism meant no progression to ophthalmopathy within 18 months of follow-up. Aged 18 to 65, hyperthyroidism patients had been newly diagnosed, with under 2 months' duration. Excluded: other autoimmune disease, uncontrolled infection, pregnancy or lactation. Regarding the study as a whole: Ophthalmopathy could be told apart from stable hyperthyroidism by a 13-signature model (roughly 90% sensitivity, approximately 81% specificity).

Material: peripheral blood. The clonotype originates from a woman between 18 and 29 years old with stable Graves' hyperthyroidism. Some clones in this sample may be carry-over from other donors' samples.

CDR3 bases: TGTGCCAGCAGCCCCTCCCGACAGGGGGCGAGAGAGCTGTACTTC. As protein: CASSPSRQGARELYF. This chain connects TRBV7-8 to TRBJ2-7, with TRBD1 identical over 10 bases. Germline CDR1 and CDR2: SGHVS and FQNEAQ. The CDR3 is made up of 15 amino acids.